This is a list of T cell receptor beta chains from one sample in a study of OX40 agonist ivuxolimab in advanced cancers. The protocol was immunoSEQ multiplex PCR, while the TCRdb copy is restricted to in-frame clones and leaves out a portion. The sample lists 42,000 or so clones, approximately 86% occurring once. Source: CD4+ or CD8+ T cells sorted from blood, taken in a trial of the OX40 agonist ivuxolimab. The receptor set was obtained from an adult with an advanced solid tumor such as melanoma, head and neck, liver or kidney cancer. The CDR3 runs from the conserved cysteine through the conserved F or W. A D gene is named only where the DNA matches it firmly. Rows give clone size only sometimes, using once, few, many, or a class for an expanded clone.

clone size,V gene,J gene,D gene,CDR3 protein,CDR3 DNA
.,TRBV28,TRBJ2-7,.,CASVTAGPYEQYF,TGTGCCAGCGTGACAGCCGGTCCCTACGAGCAGTACTTC
.,TRBV7-9,TRBJ2-2,.,CASSPTGTRNTGELFF,TGTGCCAGCAGTCCGACCGGGACCCGTAACACCGGGGAGCTGTTTTTT
.,TRBV20-1,TRBJ1-2,.,CSAIAGYTF,TGCAGTGCTATTGCCGGCTACACCTTC
.,TRBV18,TRBJ1-2,TRBD1,CASSPQLEGAYGYTF,TGTGCCAGCTCACCACAGTTGGAGGGGGCCTATGGCTACACCTTC
.,TRBV5-6,TRBJ2-7,TRBD2,CASSLLMAGGSEQYF,TGTGCCAGCAGCTTGCTCATGGCGGGGGGATCCGAGCAGTACTTC
.,TRBV7-9,TRBJ2-6,.,CASSGRTDLSGANVLTF,TGTGCCAGCAGCGGTCGGACGGACCTCTCTGGGGCCAACGTCCTGACTTTC
.,TRBV7-9,TRBJ2-1,.,CASSFVQRAPYNEQFF,TGTGCCAGCAGCTTTGTCCAGCGGGCCCCCTACAATGAGCAGTTCTTC
.,TRBV5-4,TRBJ2-7,.,CASSLGVGEQYF,TGTGCCAGCAGCTTAGGGGTAGGCGAGCAGTACTTC
.,TRBV7-9,TRBJ2-3,TRBD1,CASSSPGGRGDTQYF,TGTGCCAGCAGCTCCCCAGGGGGTAGAGGAGATACGCAGTATTTT
.,TRBV19,TRBJ1-4,TRBD1,CASSQDHYRDRPLGEKLFF,TGTGCCAGTAGCCAGGACCATTACCGGGACAGACCCCTTGGAGAAAAACTGTTTTTT
once,TRBV9,TRBJ2-1,.,CASSPLAMFITSYNEQFF,TGTGCCAGCAGCCCCTTGGCCATGTTTATCACTTCCTACAATGAGCAGTTCTTC
.,TRBV11-3,TRBJ2-1,TRBD2,CASKERGSYNEQFF,TGTGCCAGCAAGGAGCGGGGCTCCTACAATGAGCAGTTCTTC
.,TRBV7-7,TRBJ1-3,.,CASSPQSGPEGGNTIYF,TGTGCCAGCAGCCCCCAATCAGGGCCCGAAGGTGGAAACACCATATATTTT
.,TRBV5-1,TRBJ1-4,TRBD1,CASSGGDRDSEKLFF,TGCGCCAGCAGCGGTGGGGACAGGGACTCAGAAAAACTGTTTTTT
.,TRBV15,TRBJ2-5,TRBD1,CATSRDRGRETQYF,TGTGCCACCAGCAGGGACAGGGGACGGGAGACCCAGTACTTC
.,TRBV5-6,TRBJ2-7,TRBD2,CASSSSGRVYEQYF,TGTGCCAGCAGCTCTAGCGGGAGGGTCTACGAGCAGTACTTC
.,TRBV6-6,TRBJ2-1,TRBD2,CASSYSTAGGLDEQFF,TGTGCCAGCAGTTACTCGACAGCGGGGGGACTTGATGAGCAGTTCTTC
.,TRBV4-1,TRBJ1-4,.,CASSLLEGLTNEKLFF,TGCGCCAGCAGCCTTCTCGAGGGGTTGACTAATGAAAAACTGTTTTTT
.,TRBV30,TRBJ2-2,.,CAWRGAVAGELFF,TGTGCCTGGAGGGGTGCGGTGGCCGGGGAGCTGTTTTTT
.,TRBV18,TRBJ1-1,.,CASSPLNTEAFF,TGTGCCAGCTCACCGCTGAACACTGAAGCTTTCTTT
.,TRBV7-2,TRBJ2-5,.,CASSARDLQETQYF,TGTGCCAGCAGCGCCCGGGACCTCCAAGAGACCCAGTACTTC
.,TRBV27,TRBJ1-2,.,CASSLSPSSGSYGYTF,TGTGCCAGCAGTTTATCCCCTTCGTCAGGGAGCTATGGCTACACCTTC
.,TRBV5-4,TRBJ2-7,TRBD1,CASSVLGTGLHEQYF,TGTGCCAGCAGCGTACTCGGGACAGGTCTACACGAGCAGTACTTC
.,TRBV5-4,TRBJ1-1,TRBD1,CASSLGGQGLNTEAFF,TGTGCCAGCAGCTTGGGGGGACAGGGATTGAACACTGAAGCTTTCTTT
.,TRBV4-1,TRBJ1-4,TRBD1,CASSQGTGGAYEKLFF,TGCGCCAGCAGCCAGGGGACAGGGGGCGCTTACGAAAAACTGTTTTTT
.,TRBV9,TRBJ2-3,TRBD2,CASSVGGGPDTQYF,TGTGCCAGCAGCGTCGGGGGAGGGCCAGATACGCAGTATTTT
few,TRBV7-2,TRBJ2-3,.,CASSLGVSLSDTQYF,TGTGCCAGCAGCTTAGGGGTCAGCCTGTCTGATACGCAGTATTTT
.,TRBV28,TRBJ2-5,TRBD2,CASSSLWTSGGAISQETQYF,TGTGCCAGCAGCTCGCTGTGGACTAGCGGGGGGGCAATATCCCAAGAGACCCAGTACTTC
few,TRBV28,TRBJ2-5,TRBD2,CASRPGLAQETQYF,TGTGCCAGCAGACCGGGACTAGCCCAAGAGACCCAGTACTTC
.,TRBV9,TRBJ1-4,.,CASSVQSQGGNEKLFF,TGTGCCAGCAGCGTCCAATCACAGGGTGGTAATGAAAAACTGTTTTTT
.,TRBV18,TRBJ2-7,TRBD1,CASSTGESEQYF,TGTGCCAGCTCGACAGGGGAGAGCGAGCAGTACTTC
once,TRBV6-4,TRBJ2-5,TRBD2,CASSDSPGGETQYF,TGTGCCAGCAGTGACAGCCCGGGAGGAGAGACCCAGTACTTC
.,TRBV7-9,TRBJ2-1,.,CASSFGAYNEQFF,TGTGCCAGCAGCTTCGGGGCCTACAATGAGCAGTTCTTC
.,TRBV27,TRBJ2-7,.,CASSPIPGGPPYRAYF,TGTGCCAGCAGCCCAATACCCGGGGGGCCCCCCTACCGGGCCTACTTC
.,TRBV27,TRBJ2-1,.,CASSPVAGIYNEQFF,TGTGCCAGCAGTCCCGTGGCGGGTATATACAATGAGCAGTTCTTC
.,TRBV28,TRBJ2-5,.,CASSFGRVETQYF,TGTGCCAGCAGTTTCGGCAGGGTAGAGACCCAGTACTTC
.,TRBV28,TRBJ1-5,.,CASSLHGLERTNQPQHF,TGTGCCAGCAGTTTACATGGACTTGAAAGGACCAATCAGCCCCAGCATTTT
.,TRBV4-1,TRBJ1-5,TRBD1,CASSQGTGLGQPQHF,TGCGCCAGCAGCCAAGGGACAGGGTTGGGTCAGCCCCAGCATTTT
.,TRBV27,TRBJ2-3,TRBD2,CASSPSLAGYPDTQYF,TGTGCCAGCAGTCCCTCCCTAGCGGGGTATCCAGATACGCAGTATTTT
few,TRBV4-1,TRBJ2-3,TRBD1,CASRLDRGGTDTQYF,TGCGCCAGCAGACTCGACAGGGGCGGCACAGATACGCAGTATTTT